Listed here are 31 T cell receptor beta chains from one sample, sequenced in a study of regulatory T cells in long-lasting Graves disease. Time point specified: persistent/refractory GD, antithyroid drugs over 5 years with positive TRAb. Researchers made the TCR library from RNA that was extracted from PBMCs. Combining iRepertoire HTBI primers with Arm-PCR of CDR3 regions, the authors built TCR beta libraries. TCRdb recomputed calls from the multiplex PCR reads with MiXCR, one row per CDR3 protein. The sample has a few hundred thousand distinct CDR3 sequences, less than 25% seen once. The sequencing here drew on peripheral blood mononuclear cells (PBMCs), taken when the disease was refractory, from a patient treated with antithyroid drugs. These receptors all come from a female donor with Graves disease.

This clonotype was seen more than once but under ten times. The rearrangement uses TRBV29-1 and TRBJ1-2; 7 bases agree with TRBD1. This CDR3 region has 13 residues. With 7 bases clipped from V and 4 bases from J, the junction kept 9 bases outside the gene matches. Germline values: CDR1 SQVTM, CDR2 ANQGSEA. The CDR3 DNA follows: TGCAGCGCCTTCACAGGGGACGGCTATGGCTACACCTTC. Its protein product is CSAFTGDGYGYTF.

The chain carries TRBV11-2 and TRBJ2-2; TRBD1 or TRBD2 may be the D gene (6 bases each). CDR3 length equals 16 residues. Germline-derived CDR1 and CDR2 are SGHAT and FQNNGV. V shed 5 bases and J shed 4 bases, with 17 bases lying between them. The CDR3, as DNA: TGTGCCAGCAGCCCGAGGGGGGACCTGGGCACCGGGGAGCTGTTTTTT. This encodes CASSPRGDLGTGELFF.

This clonotype was found many times. The chain combines TRBV3-1 with TRBJ1-4; D possibly corresponds to TRBD1 (5 bases). V was clipped by 3 bases and J by 0 bases, with 5 bases between them. The length of the CDR3 is 14 residues. Germline CDR1 and CDR2: LGHDT and YNNKEL (reference sequence). For the CDR3, the DNA is TGTGCCAGCAGCCAGGGGGCAACTAATGAAAAACTGTTTTTT. Its protein is CASSQGATNEKLFF.

This clonotype was recorded many times. The rearrangement uses TRBV20-1 and TRBJ2-7; 9 bases agree with TRBD2. CDR1 is DFQATT and CDR2 is SNEGSKA in the germline V gene (reference sequence). With 6 bases clipped from V and 5 bases from J, the junction kept 11 bases outside the gene matches. The length of the CDR3 is 14 residues. CDR3 region: CSAKSAGGIHEQYF. The CDR3, as DNA: TGCAGTGCGAAAAGCGCGGGAGGGATCCACGAGCAGTACTTC.

This clonotype was picked up many times. This chain connects TRBV7-2 to TRBJ1-1, with a possible D match to TRBD1 (6 bases). The germline V gene encodes CDR1 SGHTA and CDR2 FQGNSA. There are 15 residues in the CDR3. Trimming left V 5 bases short and J 1 base short, with 14 bases between. The CDR3 loop reads CASSPGTPKNTEAFF. DNA of the CDR3: TGTGCCAGCAGCCCCGGGACACCAAAGAACACTGAAGCTTTCTTT.

This clonotype has a count of ten or more. The chain joins TRBV28 to TRBJ1-1; D remains unclear. Trimming cost V 7 bases and J 6 bases, with 12 bases left between them. Germline V lookup: CDR1 MDHEN, CDR2 SYDVKM. The CDR3 sequence is 12 residues long. The CDR3 protein is CASTPSNAEAFF. CDR3 nucleotide sequence: TGTGCCAGCACTCCCTCCAACGCTGAAGCTTTCTTT.

This clonotype was observed a handful of times. V and J are TRBV3-1 and TRBJ2-2, with 12 bases that match TRBD2. This CDR3 comprises 17 residues. The ends lost 6 bases at V and 5 bases at J; junction bases unmatched: 10. CDR1 LGHDT and CDR2 YNNKEL come from the germline V gene (reference sequence). The CDR3 DNA reads as TGTGCCAGCAGAACACTAGCGGGAGGTCCATCAACCGGGGAGCTGTTTTTT. This gives the protein CASRTLAGGPSTGELFF.

This clonotype was picked up a small number of times. V gene TRBV3-1 combines with J gene TRBJ2-5; D remains unclear. The V gene lost 0 bases and the J gene lost 3 bases, with 8 bases spanning the gap. CDR1 is LGHDT and CDR2 is YNNKEL in the germline V gene (reference sequence). The CDR3 totals 14 residues. This CDR3 is CASSQDLTEETQYF. The DNA for the CDR3 is TGTGCCAGCAGCCAAGATTTAACAGAAGAGACCCAGTACTTC.

This clonotype appeared many times. The rearrangement links TRBV6-5 to TRBJ2-5, with D uncertain. Trimming removed 0 bases from V and 4 bases from J, with 3 bases in between. The CDR3 contains 12 residues. Germline V gene sequence: CDR1 MNHEY, CDR2 SVGAGI. The CDR3 nucleotides are TGTGCCAGCAGTTACTCGGGAGAGACCCAGTACTTC. As protein: CASSYSGETQYF.

Remarks on this clonotype: This may be a read error, as it is one base from a much larger clone. The chain has TRBV6-5 and TRBJ2-7; D is uncertain. This CDR3 has 14 amino acids. Trimming stripped 2 bases from V and 2 bases from J, with 10 bases between. CDR1 is MNHEY, CDR2 SVGAGI, per germline. CDR3 in DNA: TGTGCCAGCAGTTACGGGGTCGGACCCTACGAGCAGTACTTC. Its protein product is CASSYGVGPYEQYF.

This clonotype has only a few counts. The chain recombines TRBV4-1 with TRBJ2-7; TRBD1 matches at 9 bases. The CDR3 covers 13 residues. Germline lookup yields CDR1 MGHRA and CDR2 YSYEKL. Unmatched junction bases numbered 5, after V lost 6 bases and J lost 5 bases. This CDR3 is CASRRTGVDEQYF. In DNA, the CDR3 is TGCGCCAGCAGACGGACAGGGGTGGACGAGCAGTACTTC.

This clonotype was counted only a few times. This rearrangement joins TRBV7-3 to TRBJ1-6; 9 bases are a match to TRBD1. Germline V gene sequence: CDR1 SGHTA, CDR2 FQGTGA. The V gene end was trimmed by 1 base and the J gene end by 7 bases; junction bases not matched to a gene: 8. This CDR3 is 17 amino acids long. The CDR3 region has the DNA TGTGCCAGCAGCTTAAGATCGTTACAGGGGGCAAATTCACCCCTCCACTTT. It is translated as CASSLRSLQGANSPLHF. The complete variable domain, with remaining parts taken from reference TRBV7-3 and TRBJ1-6, reads GAGVSQTPSNKVTEKGKYVELRCDPISGHTALYWYRQSLGQGPEFLIYFQGTGAADDSGLPNDRFFAVRPEGSVSTLKIQRTERGDSAVYLCASSLRSLQGANSPLHFGNGTRLTVT.

This clonotype occurred many times. The rearrangement uses TRBV28 and TRBJ2-5, with 11 nucleotides matching TRBD2. The CDR3 sequence is 14 residues long. The V segment lost 6 bases and the J segment 11 bases; nucleotides outside the gene matches: 11. CDR1 and CDR2 from the germline V gene are MDHEN and SYDVKM. CDR3 amino acids: CASSIGVAGGSQYF. The CDR3 coding sequence is TGTGCCAGCAGCATCGGGGTAGCGGGGGGGTCTCAGTACTTC.

This clonotype was detected a few times. The chain couples TRBV6-2 or TRBV6-3 to TRBJ2-4; TRBD1 or TRBD2 may be the D gene (5 bases each). The length of the CDR3 is 14 residues. Germline V gene data show CDR1 as MNHEY and CDR2 as SVGEGT. The V end was cut by 1 base, the J end by 7 bases, with 11 bases between. The CDR3: CASSYWDGENIQYF. The CDR3 DNA follows: TGTGCCAGCAGTTACTGGGACGGGGAGAACATTCAGTACTTC.

As concerns this clonotype: A read error may be the cause here, since a much bigger clone is one base away. The chain couples TRBV2 to TRBJ1-1, with D uncertain. CDR1 and CDR2 (germline): SNHLY, FYNNEI. This CDR3 has 13 amino acids. Trimming left V 11 bases short and J 1 base short, with 14 bases between. This CDR3 reads CAGMKRANTEAFF. Here the CDR3 DNA reads TGTGCCGGCATGAAGAGAGCGAACACTGAAGCTTTCTTT.

This clonotype showed up just a few times. One end of the junction does not line up with germline, which may come from a read error. This chain connects TRBV12-3 or TRBV12-4 to TRBJ2-6; the D is unclear. The CDR3 extends over 14 amino acids. CDR3 loop: CANSFPQGANVLTF. The CDR3 DNA follows: TGTGCCAACAGTTTCCCGCAGGGGGCCAACGTCCTGACTTTC.

This rearrangement joins TRBV7-8 to TRBJ2-7; the match to TRBD1 covers 7 bases. The V gene's germline CDR1 is SGHVS and CDR2 FQNEAQ. Trimming at V came to 0 bases and at J to 0 bases, leaving 8 bases not matched to a gene. This CDR3 contains 17 residues. This chain's CDR3 is CASSLATGTVLSYEQYF. In DNA form, the CDR3 reads TGTGCCAGCAGCTTAGCTACCGGGACAGTCCTCTCCTACGAGCAGTACTTC.

This clonotype has at least ten counts. The junction differs from germline at one of its ends, possibly a read error. This sequence joins TRBV28 and TRBJ2-7; tentatively, D is TRBD1 or TRBD2 (5 bases each). Per germline, CDR1 MDHEN and CDR2 SYDVKM. The CDR3 is 12 residues long. The CDR3 is CASSLGGRQPSF. The CDR3, as DNA: TGTGCCAGCAGTTTAGGGGGTCGGCAGCCCAGCTTC.

V usage is TRBV7-9 and J usage is TRBJ1-1; D is undetermined. The ends were cut back, 1 base at V and 11 bases at J, with 11 bases in the middle. Germline V gene sequence: CDR1 SEHNR, CDR2 FQNEAQ (reference sequence). This CDR3 region has 12 residues. CDR3 bases: TGTGCCAGCAGCTTAGGGCCCCAACGGGCTTTCTTT. Its protein is CASSLGPQRAFF.

A note on this clonotype: A clone one base away is much larger, so this may be a read error. This chain links TRBV29-1 with TRBJ1-1; D is unresolved. The CDR3 consists of 13 residues. Germline assignment: CDR1 SQVTM and CDR2 ANQGSEA. The CDR3 DNA reads as TGCAGCGTTGTCGAACAAATGAACACTGGAGCTTTCTTT. Protein sequence: CSVVEQMNTGAFF. The full variable domain, rest sourced from reference TRBV29-1 and TRBJ1-1, is SAVISQKPSRDICQRGTSLTIQCQVDSQVTMMFWYRQQPGQSLTLIATANQGSEATYESGFVIDKFPISRPNLTFSTLTVSNMSPEDSSIYLCSVVEQMNTGAFFGQGTRLTVV.

The genes are TRBV13 and TRBJ2-1; a weak D match, TRBD2 (6 bases). Per germline, CDR1 PRHDT and CDR2 FYEKMQ (reference sequence). The CDR3 runs 17 residues. V lost 5 bases, J lost 6 bases, and 23 bases lay in between. The CDR3: CASSPAFGGVVGNEQFF. The CDR3 DNA reads TGTGCCAGCAGCCCGGCCTTCGGGGGAGTCGTGGGCAATGAGCAGTTCTTC.

V is TRBV19 and J is TRBJ2-6; 12 nucleotides agree with TRBD1. CDR3 length: 16 residues. Germline lookup yields CDR1 LNHDA and CDR2 SQIVND (reference sequence). J gave up 2 bases and V 7 bases, and 3 bases lay outside the gene matches. CDR3 in DNA: TGTGCCAGTAAGGGGACAGGGGGCCCTGGGGCCAACGTCCTGACTTTC. This encodes CASKGTGGPGANVLTF.

This clonotype was recorded many times. The V and J genes are TRBV24-1 and TRBJ2-5; D is uncertain. Germline CDR1 reads KGHDR; CDR2 reads SFDVKD. V was shortened by 1 base and J by 5 bases, with 4 bases between the two germline ends. CDR3 length equals 12 residues. CDR3 sequence reads: CATSDFTETQYF. The DNA of the CDR3 is TGTGCCACCAGTGATTTTACGGAGACCCAGTACTTC.

This clonotype was seen more than once but under ten times. CDR3 in amino acids: CASSAGLAGGLYEQYF. The DNA for the CDR3 is TGTGCCAGCAGCGCGGGACTAGCGGGAGGACTATACGAGCAGTACTTC. The chain recombines TRBV9 with TRBJ2-7, with 15 bases identical to TRBD2. Germline CDR1 and CDR2: SGDLS and YYNGEE. The CDR3 extends over 16 amino acids. J gave up 4 bases and V 3 bases, and 5 bases lay outside the gene matches.

This clonotype was seen at least ten times. This chain joins TRBV28 and TRBJ1-2; TRBD1 matches at 7 bases. Per the germline V gene, CDR1 is MDHEN and CDR2 is SYDVKM. The CDR3 is 17 amino acids. V trimming: 5 bases; J trimming: 5 bases; junction bases outside the gene matches: 17. The CDR3 region is CASSTSIQGVLAYGYTF. DNA for the CDR3: TGTGCCAGCAGTACGTCCATCCAGGGGGTCTTGGCGTATGGCTACACCTTC.

The chain is built from TRBV5-1 and TRBJ2-7; 10 bases agree with TRBD1. Germline V gene sequence: CDR1 SGHRS, CDR2 YFSETQ. J lost 5 bases, V lost 0 bases, and 5 bases had no gene match. The length of the CDR3 is 15 residues. The CDR3 here is CASSLVGQGGNEQYF. The CDR3 nucleotides are TGCGCCAGCAGCTTGGTAGGACAGGGGGGAAACGAGCAGTACTTC.

This clonotype was recorded many times. The chain is built from TRBV7-2 and TRBJ2-5; TRBD1 might be the D (6 bases). V shed 6 bases and J shed 0 bases, with 8 bases lying between them. The CDR3 sequence is 13 residues long. Germline V gene sequence: CDR1 SGHTA, CDR2 FQGNSA. The CDR3 sequence is CASSRDNQETQYF. CDR3 sequence (DNA): TGTGCCAGCAGTCGGGACAACCAAGAGACCCAGTACTTC.

This clonotype was picked up many times. V is TRBV12-3 or TRBV12-4 and J is TRBJ1-2; D perhaps matches TRBD1 (6 bases). The CDR3 is 13 amino acids. V was trimmed by 8 bases and J by 2 bases, leaving 12 bases between them. The CDR3 loop is CASHKTGNYGYTF. The CDR3 bases are TGTGCCAGCCATAAGACAGGAAACTATGGCTACACCTTC.

This clonotype was counted between two and nine times. The chain recombines TRBV20-1 with TRBJ2-2; D is perhaps TRBD2 (7 bases). There are 15 residues in the CDR3. V shed 1 base and J shed 6 bases, with 15 bases lying between them. Germline loops: CDR1 DFQATT, CDR2 SNEGSKA (reference sequence). This chain's CDR3 is CSARARTGGSGELFF. In nucleotides, the CDR3 is TGCAGTGCTAGAGCTAGGACGGGGGGCTCCGGGGAGCTGTTTTTT.

There are many counts of this clonotype. The chain joins TRBV28 to TRBJ1-1; TRBD1 matches 8 bases. The CDR3 totals 16 residues. Germline loops: CDR1 MDHEN, CDR2 SYDVKM. The V and J ends lost 6 bases and 4 bases, in that order; junction bases with no gene match: 13. Here the CDR3 DNA reads TGTGCCAGCAGGCAGATGTCCGGACAGGGTCTCACTGAAGCTTTCTTT. As protein: CASRQMSGQGLTEAFF.

The chain couples TRBV6-1 to TRBJ1-4; 8 bases match TRBD1. V gave up 5 bases and J gave up 8 bases; unmatched junction bases: 13. This CDR3 contains 16 residues. Germline CDR1 MNHNS, CDR2 SASEGT. As DNA, the CDR3 is TGTGCCAGCAGTAGGGGGACCGGGACAGGAGAAGAAAAACTGTTTTTT. The encoded protein is CASSRGTGTGEEKLFF.